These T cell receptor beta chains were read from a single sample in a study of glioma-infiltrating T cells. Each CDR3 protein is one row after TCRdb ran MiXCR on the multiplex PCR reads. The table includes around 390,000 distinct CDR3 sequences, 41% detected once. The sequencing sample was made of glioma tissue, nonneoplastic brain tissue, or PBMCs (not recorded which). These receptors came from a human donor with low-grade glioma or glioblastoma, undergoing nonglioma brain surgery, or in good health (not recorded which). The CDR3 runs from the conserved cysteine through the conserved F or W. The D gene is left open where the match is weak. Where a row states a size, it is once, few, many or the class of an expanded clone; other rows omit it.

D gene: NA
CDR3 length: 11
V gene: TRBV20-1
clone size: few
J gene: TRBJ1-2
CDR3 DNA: TGCAGTGCTAGAGAGGGGGGTGGCTACACCTTC
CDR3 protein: CSAREGGGYTF

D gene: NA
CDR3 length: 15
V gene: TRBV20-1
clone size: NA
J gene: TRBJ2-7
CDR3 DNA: TGCAGTGCCGGAGGTAGGGCTAGGAGCTCCTACGAGCAGTACTTC
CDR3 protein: CSAGGRARSSYEQYF

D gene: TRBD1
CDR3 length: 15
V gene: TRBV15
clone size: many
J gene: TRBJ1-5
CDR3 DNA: TGTGCCACCAGCAACGGACAGGGCTGGCATCAGCCCCAGCATTTT
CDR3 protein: CATSNGQGWHQPQHF

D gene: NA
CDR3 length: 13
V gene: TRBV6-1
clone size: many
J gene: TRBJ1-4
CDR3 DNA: TGTGCCAGCTGGTCATCAACTAATGAAAAACTGTTTTTT
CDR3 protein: CASWSSTNEKLFF

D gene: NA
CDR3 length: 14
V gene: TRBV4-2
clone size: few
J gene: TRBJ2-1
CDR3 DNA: TGTGCCAGCAGCCAAGTGGGCGGTTACAATGAGCAGTTCTTC
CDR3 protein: CASSQVGGYNEQFF

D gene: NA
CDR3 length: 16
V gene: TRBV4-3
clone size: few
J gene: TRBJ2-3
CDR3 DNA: TGCGCCAGCAGCCAAGGACCGATTACTAGCACAGATACGCAGTATTTT
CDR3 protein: CASSQGPITSTDTQYF

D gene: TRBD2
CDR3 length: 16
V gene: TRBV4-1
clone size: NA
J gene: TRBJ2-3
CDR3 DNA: TGCGCCAGCAGCCAAGAAGCGGGAGCTAACACAGATACGCAGTATTTT
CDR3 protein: CASSQEAGANTDTQYF

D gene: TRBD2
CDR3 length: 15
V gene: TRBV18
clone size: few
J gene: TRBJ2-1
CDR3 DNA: TGTGCCAGCTCACCACCGAGTAGCGGGACTCCTGAGCAGTTCTTC
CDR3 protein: CASSPPSSGTPEQFF

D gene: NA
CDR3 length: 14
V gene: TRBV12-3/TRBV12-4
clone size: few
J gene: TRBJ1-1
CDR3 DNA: TGTGCCAGCACCTTTGGCGTAGCAAACACTGAAGCTTTCTTT
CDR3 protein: CASTFGVANTEAFF

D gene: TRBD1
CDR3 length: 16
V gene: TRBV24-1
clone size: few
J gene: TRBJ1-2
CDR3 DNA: TGTGCCACCAGTGATTCCGGGACAGCAAGGCTCTATGGCTACACCTTC
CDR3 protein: CATSDSGTARLYGYTF

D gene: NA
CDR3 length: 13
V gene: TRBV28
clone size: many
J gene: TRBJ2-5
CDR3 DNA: TGTGCCAGCAGTTTTTCGAGGTGGGAGACCCAGTACTTC
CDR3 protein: CASSFSRWETQYF

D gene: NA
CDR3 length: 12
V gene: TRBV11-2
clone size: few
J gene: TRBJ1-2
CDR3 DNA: TGTGCCAGCATTTCTTCGTCGGGGAGCTACACCTTC
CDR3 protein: CASISSSGSYTF

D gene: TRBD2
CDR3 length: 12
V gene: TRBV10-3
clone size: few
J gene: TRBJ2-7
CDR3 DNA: TGTGCCACGGGGGGGGGAGCCTACGAGCAGTACTTC
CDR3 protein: CATGGGAYEQYF